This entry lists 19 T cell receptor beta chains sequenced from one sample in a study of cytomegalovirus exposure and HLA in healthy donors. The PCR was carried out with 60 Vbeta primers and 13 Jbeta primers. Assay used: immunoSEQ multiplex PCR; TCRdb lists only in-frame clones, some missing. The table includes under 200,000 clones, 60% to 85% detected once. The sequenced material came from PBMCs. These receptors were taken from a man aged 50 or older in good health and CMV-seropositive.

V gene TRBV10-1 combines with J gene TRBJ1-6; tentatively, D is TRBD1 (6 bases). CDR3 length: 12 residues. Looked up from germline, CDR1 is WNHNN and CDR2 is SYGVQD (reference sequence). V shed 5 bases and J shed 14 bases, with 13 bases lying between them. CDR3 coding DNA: TGCGCCAGCAGTCCAGGGGAAGGAACCCTCCACTTT. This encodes CASSPGEGTLHF.

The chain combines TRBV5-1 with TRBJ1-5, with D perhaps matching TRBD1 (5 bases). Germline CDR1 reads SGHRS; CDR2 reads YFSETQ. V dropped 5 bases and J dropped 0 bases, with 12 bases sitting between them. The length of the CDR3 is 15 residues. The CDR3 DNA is TGCGCCAGCAGGGAGGGGACTTTTAGCAATCAGCCCCAGCATTTT. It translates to CASREGTFSNQPQHF.

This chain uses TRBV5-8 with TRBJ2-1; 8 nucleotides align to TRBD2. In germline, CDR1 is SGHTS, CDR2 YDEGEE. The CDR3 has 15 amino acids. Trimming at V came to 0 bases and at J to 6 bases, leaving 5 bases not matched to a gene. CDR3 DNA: TGTGCCAGCAGCTTGGGTCGGGGGGGGCTCAATGAGCAGTTCTTC. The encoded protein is CASSLGRGGLNEQFF.

The CDR3 region is CASSLSRLAGLNEQFF. For the CDR3, the DNA is TGTGCCAGCAGCTTAAGCAGACTAGCAGGTTTGAATGAGCAGTTCTTC. The chain joins TRBV7-3 to TRBJ2-1; 7 bases agree with TRBD2. Germline values: CDR1 SGHTA, CDR2 FQGTGA. The CDR3 has 16 residues. The trim removed 1 base at V and 7 bases at J, leaving 10 bases unmatched. Full variable domain (missing parts from reference TRBV7-3 and TRBJ2-1): GAGVSQTPSNKVTEKGKYVELRCDPISGHTALYWYRQSLGQGPEFLIYFQGTGAADDSGLPNDRFFAVRPEGSVSTLKIQRTERGDSAVYLCASSLSRLAGLNEQFFGPGTRLTVL.

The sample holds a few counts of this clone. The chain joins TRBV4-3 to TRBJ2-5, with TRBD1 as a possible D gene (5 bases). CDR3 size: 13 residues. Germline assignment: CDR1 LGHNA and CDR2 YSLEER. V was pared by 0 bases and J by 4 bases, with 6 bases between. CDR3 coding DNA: TGCGCCAGCAGCCAAGATCAGGGAGAGACCCAGTACTTC. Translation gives CASSQDQGETQYF.

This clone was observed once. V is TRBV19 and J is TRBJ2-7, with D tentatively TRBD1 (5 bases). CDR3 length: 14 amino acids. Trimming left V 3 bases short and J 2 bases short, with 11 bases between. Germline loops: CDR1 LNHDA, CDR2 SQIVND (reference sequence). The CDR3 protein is CASSIGRATYEQYF. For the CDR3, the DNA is TGTGCCAGTAGTATTGGCAGGGCGACCTACGAGCAGTACTTC.

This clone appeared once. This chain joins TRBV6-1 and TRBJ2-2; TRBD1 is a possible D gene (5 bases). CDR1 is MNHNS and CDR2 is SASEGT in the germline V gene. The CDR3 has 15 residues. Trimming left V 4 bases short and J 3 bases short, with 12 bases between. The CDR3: CASSVWPGHTGELFF. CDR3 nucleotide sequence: TGTGCCAGCAGTGTTTGGCCAGGGCACACCGGGGAGCTGTTTTTT.

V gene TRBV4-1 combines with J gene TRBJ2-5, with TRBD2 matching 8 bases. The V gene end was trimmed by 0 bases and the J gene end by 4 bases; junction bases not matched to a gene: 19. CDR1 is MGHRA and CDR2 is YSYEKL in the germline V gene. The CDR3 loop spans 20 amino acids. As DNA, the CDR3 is TGCGCCAGCAGCCAAGAATCACTTAGCGGGGTCTTGCGAATCCTAGAGACCCAGTACTTC. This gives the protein CASSQESLSGVLRILETQYF.

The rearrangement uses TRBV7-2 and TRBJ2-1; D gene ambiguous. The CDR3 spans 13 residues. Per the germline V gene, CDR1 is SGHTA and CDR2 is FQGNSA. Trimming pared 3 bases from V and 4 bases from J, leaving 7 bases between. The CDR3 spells CASSFSNYNEQFF. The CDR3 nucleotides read TGTGCCAGCAGCTTTTCTAATTACAATGAGCAGTTCTTC.

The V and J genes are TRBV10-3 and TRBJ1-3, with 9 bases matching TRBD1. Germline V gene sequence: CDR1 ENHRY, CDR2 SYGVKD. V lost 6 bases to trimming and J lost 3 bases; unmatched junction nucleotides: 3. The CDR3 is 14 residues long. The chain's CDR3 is CAIRGDRDGNTIYF. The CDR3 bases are TGTGCCATCAGAGGGGACAGGGATGGAAACACCATATATTTT.

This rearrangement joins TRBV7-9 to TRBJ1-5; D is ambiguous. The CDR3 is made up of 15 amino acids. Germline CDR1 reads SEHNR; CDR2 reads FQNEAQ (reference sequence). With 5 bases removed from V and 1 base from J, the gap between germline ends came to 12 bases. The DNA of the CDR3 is TGTGCCAGCAGCAGAGGGAAAGGAAGCAATCAGCCCCAGCATTTT. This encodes CASSRGKGSNQPQHF.

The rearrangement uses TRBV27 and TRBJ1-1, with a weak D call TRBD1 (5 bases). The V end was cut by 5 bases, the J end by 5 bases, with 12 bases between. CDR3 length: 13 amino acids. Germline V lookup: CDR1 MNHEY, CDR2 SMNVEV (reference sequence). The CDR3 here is CASSRGVRTEAFF. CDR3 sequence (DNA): TGTGCCAGCAGTCGGGGGGTCCGGACTGAAGCTTTCTTT.

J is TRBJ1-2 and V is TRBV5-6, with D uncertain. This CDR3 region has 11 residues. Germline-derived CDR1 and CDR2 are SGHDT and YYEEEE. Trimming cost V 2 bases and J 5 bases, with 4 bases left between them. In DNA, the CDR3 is TGTGCCAGCAGCTTACTATATGGCTACACCTTC. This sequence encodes CASSLLYGYTF.

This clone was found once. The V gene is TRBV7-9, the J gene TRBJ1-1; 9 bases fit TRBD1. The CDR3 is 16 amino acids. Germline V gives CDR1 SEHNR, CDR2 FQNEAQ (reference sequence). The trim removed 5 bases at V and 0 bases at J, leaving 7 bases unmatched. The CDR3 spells CASSQGTGTLNTEAFF. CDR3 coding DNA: TGTGCCAGCAGCCAAGGGACAGGGACTTTGAACACTGAAGCTTTCTTT.

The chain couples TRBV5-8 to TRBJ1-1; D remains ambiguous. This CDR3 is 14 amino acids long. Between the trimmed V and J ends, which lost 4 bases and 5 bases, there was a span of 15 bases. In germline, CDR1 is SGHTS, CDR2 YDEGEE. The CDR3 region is CASSRGRAGTEAFF. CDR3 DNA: TGTGCCAGCAGCCGAGGGAGGGCGGGGACTGAAGCTTTCTTT.

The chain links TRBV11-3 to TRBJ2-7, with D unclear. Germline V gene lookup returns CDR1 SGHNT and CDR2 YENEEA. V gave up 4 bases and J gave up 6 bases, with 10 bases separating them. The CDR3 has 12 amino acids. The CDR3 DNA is TGTGCCAGCAGCTCCGACCCAGGCGAGCAGTACTTC. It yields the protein CASSSDPGEQYF.

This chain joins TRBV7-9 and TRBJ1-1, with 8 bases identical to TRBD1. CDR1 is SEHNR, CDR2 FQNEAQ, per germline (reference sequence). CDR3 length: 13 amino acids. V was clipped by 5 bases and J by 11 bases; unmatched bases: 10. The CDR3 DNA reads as TGTGCCAGCAGCCTGGACAGGGCTACGAACGCTTTCTTT. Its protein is CASSLDRATNAFF.

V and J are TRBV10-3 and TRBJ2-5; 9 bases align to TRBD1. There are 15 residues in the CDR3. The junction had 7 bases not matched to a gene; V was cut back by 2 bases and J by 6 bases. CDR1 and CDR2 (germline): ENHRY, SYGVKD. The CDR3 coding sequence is TGTGCCATCAGTGAGATGAGGACAGGGGAAAAGACCCAGTACTTC. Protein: CAISEMRTGEKTQYF.

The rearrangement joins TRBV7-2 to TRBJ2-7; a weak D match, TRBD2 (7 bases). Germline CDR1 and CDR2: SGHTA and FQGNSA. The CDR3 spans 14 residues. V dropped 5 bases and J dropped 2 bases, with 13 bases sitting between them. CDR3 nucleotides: TGTGCCAGCAGCGGGGGGGGCGGTGCCTACGAGCAGTACTTC. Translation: CASSGGGGAYEQYF.